This is a list of T cell receptor beta chains from one sample in a study of T cell clones after liver transplantation. TCRdb's table, derived via immunoSEQ multiplex PCR, lists solely in-frame clones and lacks some. The table has about 80,000 clones, 70% to 85% seen once. This specimen was CD4+ T cells from blood, taken almost 47 months after liver transplant. The origin of the receptors is a human patient who received a liver transplant. The graft donor may account for some of the T cells. The conserved cysteine and the conserved F or W are not part of the CDR3 here. The D gene is left open where the match is weak.

>TRBV6-6|-
ASSYSRGQETQY
>TRBV28|TRBD2
ASSPFGAGANEQY
>TRBV6-1|TRBD1
ASSDPTGGLEKLF
>TRBV19|-
ASTVREGQPQH
>TRBV5-1|-
ASSFSEDTAKNIQY
>TRBV10-3|-
ATATAVNEQY
>TRBV30|TRBD1
AWQTGTGKYEQY
>TRBV7-2|TRBD1
ASRGDKGTAYGYT
>TRBV7-2|-
ASSRSGFGETQY
>TRBV5-1|TRBD1
ASSKQGVRETQY
>TRBV5-1|-
ASSWGGSRANTGELF
>TRBV2|-
ASSGGRKTDTQY
>TRBV6-5|-
ASSGWTPGSYEQY
>TRBV25-1|-
ASSDITGPLDGYT
>TRBV28|-
ASSLAYSYEQY
>TRBV7-2|-
ASSLARQSTVGTQY
>TRBV7-9|-
ASSLASGNTGELF
>TRBV5-1|TRBD2
ASSPRTSGGNYNEQF
>TRBV7-9|TRBD1
ASSLEGQGQPQH
>TRBV18|-
ASSPMQGAGTEAF
>TRBV5-1|TRBD2
ASSLRAGAGYEQY
>TRBV20-1|-
SADYSYGYT
>TRBV19|-
ASNERGGTEAF
>TRBV7-8|-
ASSPQGGQPQH
>TRBV11-2|-
ASSFRDRPPEAF
>TRBV10-3|TRBD1
ANRDSTGELF
>TRBV30|-
ARGGTPGGLAE
>TRBV27|-
ASSLSGSYTEAF
>TRBV7-9|-
ASSFAGVPASGNTIY